This TCR beta chain was recovered during a study of cytomegalovirus exposure and HLA in healthy donors. The study, taken as a whole, reports: Across HLA loci, a later analysis found differing TCR association rates, with DRB1 most and HLA-C fewest. Reports credit the classifier with highly specific, highly sensitive diagnosis of cytomegalovirus status. A few V segments could not be told apart, such as TRBV6-2 and TRBV6-3, and were left out. The later analysis indicated that the majority of CMV-associated TCR beta chains appeared HLA-restricted.

The primer mix had 60 Vbeta and 13 Jbeta primers. Generated by immunoSEQ multiplex PCR, the TCRdb table keeps only in-frame clones and is missing some. The sample shows approximately 150,000 clones, over 65% of them seen only once. Details on this clone: The antigen is undetermined.

The CDR3 sequence is 13 residues long. V lost 10 bases and J lost 3, with 12 bases in between. Germline V CDR1 and CDR2: LNHDA, SQIVND (reference sequence). What was sequenced was PBMCs. This TCR came from a male donor in good health and CMV-seronegative. The chain combines TRBV19 with TRBJ2-2; tentative D call: TRBD1 (5 bases). The CDR3 region is CATTDPYTGELFF. The CDR3 DNA reads TGTGCCACGACAGACCCTTACACCGGGGAGCTGTTTTTT.